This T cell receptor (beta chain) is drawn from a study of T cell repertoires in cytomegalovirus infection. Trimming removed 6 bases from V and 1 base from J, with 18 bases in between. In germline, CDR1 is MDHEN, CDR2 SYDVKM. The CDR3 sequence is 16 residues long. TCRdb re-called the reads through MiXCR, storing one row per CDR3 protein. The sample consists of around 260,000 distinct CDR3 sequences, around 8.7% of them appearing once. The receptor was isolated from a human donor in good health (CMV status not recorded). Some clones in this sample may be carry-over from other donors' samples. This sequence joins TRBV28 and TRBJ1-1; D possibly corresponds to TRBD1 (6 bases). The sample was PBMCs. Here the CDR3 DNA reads TGTGCCAGCAGGGGGGCTGTGAGCTTCGGGAACACTGAAGCTTTCTTT. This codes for CASRGAVSFGNTEAFF.